In its sample, the clone carrying this T cell receptor beta chain was seen many times. The target antigen is unknown. The source of the sample is a study of CD8 T cells in ankylosing spondylitis. Findings and limits, study-wide: Blood of patients with ankylosing spondylitis appeared to be characterized by a TCR beta motif of eight highly homologous variants.

Via MiXCR, TCRdb re-called the 5' RACE reads, giving one row per CDR3 protein. The sample includes 700,000 or so distinct CDR3 sequences, over 15% of them seen just once. V lost 4 bases and J lost 0; bases outside the gene matches: 10. CDR3 length equals 16 residues. Germline lookup yields CDR1 DFQATT and CDR2 SNEGSKA (reference sequence). The material sequenced was blood, either unsorted or a sorted T cell fraction (not recorded which). The rearrangement uses TRBV20-1 and TRBJ2-7; TRBD2 matches 9 bases. The sequence came from a male donor with ankylosing spondylitis. CDR3 sequence reads: CSANIAGDEFSYEQYF. CDR3 nucleotide sequence: TGCAGTGCTAACATAGCGGGGGATGAATTCTCCTACGAGCAGTACTTC.